The rows below give T cell receptor beta chains drawn from one sample of a study of cytomegalovirus exposure and HLA in healthy donors. Some clones are missing from TCRdb's copy, which holds only in-frame ones; the method was immunoSEQ multiplex PCR. The repertoire holds around 100,000 clones, with about four fifths as singletons. The sequencing sample was made of PBMCs. All receptors derive from a man in his forties in good health and CMV-seropositive. The CDR3 runs from the conserved cysteine through the conserved F or W. The order of the fields is CDR3 length, V gene, D gene, J gene, CDR3 protein. D genes are given only for firm matches.

length: 15; V: TRBV5-6; D: -; J: TRBJ1-2; CDR3: CASSLGSATNYGYTF
length: 15; V: TRBV7-9; D: TRBD1; J: TRBJ2-7; CDR3: CASSWAAGGVIEQYF
length: 15; V: TRBV18; D: TRBD1; J: TRBJ2-1; CDR3: CASSLQGATYNEQFF
length: 10; V: TRBV2; D: TRBD1; J: TRBJ2-7; CDR3: CASRTGEQYF
length: 15; V: TRBV4-1; D: -; J: TRBJ2-3; CDR3: CASSQAGLSTDTQYF
length: 11; V: TRBV7-9; D: -; J: TRBJ2-3; CDR3: CASSPRDTQYF
length: 15; V: TRBV9; D: -; J: TRBJ1-1; CDR3: CASSVVGAVNTEAFF
length: 14; V: TRBV30; D: -; J: TRBJ1-1; CDR3: CAWENEGRGTEAFF
length: 16; V: TRBV6-4; D: TRBD2; J: TRBJ2-1; CDR3: CASSDPAGGLDNEQFF
length: 15; V: TRBV7-9; D: -; J: TRBJ2-2; CDR3: CSSSLGLATTGELFF
length: 13; V: TRBV28; D: -; J: TRBJ1-1; CDR3: CASSLSGFIEAFF
length: 14; V: TRBV5-4; D: -; J: TRBJ2-5; CDR3: CASSAPGYQETQYF
length: 17; V: TRBV28; D: TRBD2; J: TRBJ2-1; CDR3: CASSEGLAGSSYNEQFF
length: 17; V: TRBV4-2; D: TRBD1; J: TRBJ1-6; CDR3: CASSQLTGGAKNSPLHF
length: 15; V: TRBV28; D: -; J: TRBJ2-6; CDR3: CASSDTPGRGSVLTF
length: 15; V: TRBV6-4; D: -; J: TRBJ2-6; CDR3: CASRPDSSGANGLTF
length: 16; V: TRBV5-1; D: TRBD1; J: TRBJ2-6; CDR3: CASSLGTGSGANGLTF
length: 16; V: TRBV4-1; D: TRBD2; J: TRBJ2-3; CDR3: CASSHPSGRLADTQYF
length: 14; V: TRBV28; D: TRBD2; J: TRBJ2-7; CDR3: CASDGGGGGYEQYF
length: 15; V: TRBV5-1; D: TRBD1; J: TRBJ2-2; CDR3: CASSTQGKDTGELFF
length: 18; V: TRBV7-9; D: TRBD2; J: TRBJ2-7; CDR3: CSSSLLPPGLAEAYEQYF
length: 11; V: TRBV5-1; D: -; J: TRBJ1-1; CDR3: CASRADTEAFF
length: 15; V: TRBV19; D: TRBD1; J: TRBJ1-4; CDR3: CASSIWTGLEEKLFF
length: 15; V: TRBV23-1; D: -; J: TRBJ1-3; CDR3: CASSNRGSSGNTIYF
length: 13; V: TRBV7-3; D: TRBD1; J: TRBJ2-7; CDR3: CASSYRGSDEQYF
length: 14; V: TRBV5-1; D: -; J: TRBJ2-1; CDR3: CASSLVPSSHEQFF
length: 13; V: TRBV2; D: -; J: TRBJ2-7; CDR3: CATTGTELGEQYF
length: 15; V: TRBV5-1; D: -; J: TRBJ1-2; CDR3: CASSFTGTINYGYTF
length: 17; V: TRBV2; D: -; J: TRBJ2-1; CDR3: CASREATTGSSYNEQFF
length: 14; V: TRBV5-1; D: -; J: TRBJ2-7; CDR3: CASKDPGSSYEQYF
length: 16; V: TRBV7-9; D: TRBD2; J: TRBJ2-7; CDR3: CSSSLGSGREAYEQYF
length: 17; V: TRBV5-1; D: TRBD1; J: TRBJ1-3; CDR3: CASSLLPGQDSGNTIYF
length: 15; V: TRBV27; D: -; J: TRBJ1-5; CDR3: CASRAPGSGNQPQHF
length: 17; V: TRBV27; D: TRBD1; J: TRBJ2-3; CDR3: CASSPYGDRGPAGTQYF
length: 17; V: TRBV19; D: TRBD2; J: TRBJ2-5; CDR3: CASSIRRLAGGEETQYF
length: 16; V: TRBV11-2; D: -; J: TRBJ1-1; CDR3: CASSLQAPQSGTEAFF
length: 15; V: TRBV10-2; D: TRBD2; J: TRBJ2-5; CDR3: CASSDISGSTETQYF
length: 17; V: TRBV6-1; D: -; J: TRBJ2-7; CDR3: CASSEVRGYGNYDEQYF
length: 14; V: TRBV6-5; D: TRBD1; J: TRBJ1-6; CDR3: CASSYVQGDSPLHF
length: 14; V: TRBV19; D: -; J: TRBJ1-1; CDR3: CASSIIGARTEAFF